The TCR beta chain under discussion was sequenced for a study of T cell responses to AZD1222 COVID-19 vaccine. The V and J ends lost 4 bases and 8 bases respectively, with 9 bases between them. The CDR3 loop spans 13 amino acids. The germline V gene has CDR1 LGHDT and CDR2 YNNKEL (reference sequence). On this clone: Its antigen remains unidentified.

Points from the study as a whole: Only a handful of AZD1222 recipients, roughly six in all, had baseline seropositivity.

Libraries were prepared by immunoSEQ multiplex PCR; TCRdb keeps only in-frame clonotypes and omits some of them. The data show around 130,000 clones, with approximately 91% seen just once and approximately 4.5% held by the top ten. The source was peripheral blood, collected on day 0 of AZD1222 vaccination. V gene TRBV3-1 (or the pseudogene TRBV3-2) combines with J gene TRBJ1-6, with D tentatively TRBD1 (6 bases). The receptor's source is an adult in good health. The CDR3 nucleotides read TGTGCCAGCAGCCCCCGGACAGATTCACCCCTCCACTTT. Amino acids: CASSPRTDSPLHF.